This passage covers 31 T cell receptor beta chains from one sample sequenced in a study of OX40 agonist ivuxolimab in advanced cancers. Assay used: immunoSEQ multiplex PCR; TCRdb lists only in-frame clones, some missing. Here the sample spans roughly 50,000 clones, about 81% being singletons. The sample consisted of CD4+ or CD8+ T cells sorted from blood, taken in a trial of the OX40 agonist ivuxolimab. Receptors originate from an adult with an advanced solid tumor such as melanoma, head and neck, liver or kidney cancer.

V and J are TRBV30 and TRBJ1-1, with 8 bases lining up with TRBD1. Losses at the gene ends were 4 bases for V and 5 bases for J; bases not matched to a gene: 6. Germline V gene lookup returns CDR1 GTSNPN and CDR2 SVGIG (reference sequence). The CDR3 is 13 residues long. CDR3 in DNA: TGTGCCTGGAATGGGGACAGGCAAACTGAAGCTTTCTTT. Encoded protein: CAWNGDRQTEAFF.

This clone was seen more than once but under ten times. V and J are TRBV2 and TRBJ2-1; D gene uncertain. The V gene lost 5 bases and the J gene lost 3 bases, with 5 bases spanning the gap. Germline loops: CDR1 SNHLY, CDR2 FYNNEI. This CDR3 spans 12 amino acids. The CDR3 nucleotides are TGTGCCAGCAGTCGAAACTACAATGAGCAGTTCTTC. Translation: CASSRNYNEQFF.

The chain recombines TRBV6-5 with TRBJ1-4, with D possibly being TRBD1 (6 bases). The germline V gene has CDR1 MNHEY and CDR2 SVGAGI. This CDR3 is 13 amino acids long. Trimming removed 6 bases from V and 5 bases from J, with 10 bases in between. CDR3 amino acids: CASRRGYNEKLFF. For the CDR3, the DNA is TGTGCCAGCAGGAGGGGGTACAATGAAAAACTGTTTTTT.

This chain joins TRBV27 and TRBJ2-1; 14 bases line up with TRBD2. The V gene's germline CDR1 is MNHEY and CDR2 SMNVEV (reference sequence). Trimming at V came to 1 base and at J to 7 bases, leaving 6 bases not matched to a gene. The CDR3 extends over 17 amino acids. The CDR3 sequence: CASSLYVGTSGSNEQFF. The CDR3 nucleotides are TGTGCCAGCAGTTTATATGTCGGGACTAGCGGGAGTAATGAGCAGTTCTTC.

The chain uses TRBV6-4 and TRBJ2-3; the match to TRBD2 covers 12 bases. The CDR3 runs to 18 residues. The V gene end was trimmed by 7 bases and the J gene end by 4 bases; junction bases not matched to a gene: 15. Germline V gene data show CDR1 as MRHNA and CDR2 as SNTAGT. CDR3 DNA sequence: TGTGCCAGCACCCCACGGGTTCTAGCGGGAGGGCCGCCAGATACGCAGTATTTT. Translating gives CASTPRVLAGGPPDTQYF.

The chain is built from TRBV10-3 and TRBJ2-5; TRBD2 might be the D (6 bases). The CDR3 extends over 14 amino acids. Germline V gene data show CDR1 as ENHRY and CDR2 as SYGVKD. Trimming removed 9 bases from V and 4 bases from J, with 18 bases in between. The CDR3 spells CAIRNGRPLETQYF. In DNA, the CDR3 is TGTGCCATACGTAACGGGAGACCGTTAGAGACCCAGTACTTC.

In this sample, this clone turned up once. The genes are TRBV2 and TRBJ1-5; the D gene is possibly TRBD1 (6 bases). Per germline, CDR1 SNHLY and CDR2 FYNNEI. This CDR3 is 18 amino acids long. Trimming took off 0 bases at V and 7 bases at J, with 22 bases between the two ends. This CDR3 reads CASSEAFGGRGGWQPQHF. CDR3 coding DNA: TGTGCCAGCAGTGAAGCGTTCGGGGGCCGGGGGGGTTGGCAGCCCCAGCATTTT.

This clone was observed a handful of times. The gene calls are TRBV7-6 and TRBJ2-1; 9 nucleotides agree with TRBD2. The length of the CDR3 is 21 residues. V lost 0 bases to trimming and J lost 4 bases; unmatched junction nucleotides: 19. The V gene's germline CDR1 is SGHVS and CDR2 FNYEAQ. Here the CDR3 reads CASSLAGAGGILNAKYNEQFF. CDR3 DNA: TGTGCCAGCAGCTTAGCGGGAGCGGGAGGAATCTTAAACGCCAAATACAATGAGCAGTTCTTC.

The rearrangement joins TRBV28 to TRBJ1-4, with D possibly matching TRBD1 (6 bases). Germline-derived CDR1 and CDR2 are MDHEN and SYDVKM. This CDR3 is 14 amino acids long. The V end was cut by 5 bases, the J end by 4 bases, with 11 bases between. The CDR3 loop is CASSKDSYNEKLFF. The CDR3 bases are TGTGCCAGCAGTAAGGACAGCTATAATGAAAAACTGTTTTTT. Variable domain in full (rest from reference TRBV28 and TRBJ1-4): DVKVTQSSRYLVKRTGEKVFLECVQDMDHENMFWYRQDPGLGLRLIYFSYDVKMKEKGDIPEGYSVSREKKERFSLILESASTNQTSMYLCASSKDSYNEKLFFGSGTQLSVL.

This chain joins TRBV29-1 and TRBJ2-3; D is undetermined. There are 11 residues in the CDR3. Trimming took off 7 bases at V and 1 base at J, with 6 bases between the two ends. Germline CDR1 and CDR2: SQVTM and ANQGSEA. CDR3 sequence (DNA): TGCAGCGACACAGGCACAGATACGCAGTATTTT. Amino acids: CSDTGTDTQYF.

The genes are TRBV6-6 and TRBJ2-7; D is uncertain. Trimming stripped 2 bases from V and 2 bases from J, with 13 bases between. This CDR3 has 15 residues. CDR1 is MNHNY and CDR2 is SVGAGI in the germline V gene (reference sequence). The DNA for the CDR3 is TGTGCCAGCAGTTACGACACCCCCGGAACCTACGAGCAGTACTTC. The encoded protein is CASSYDTPGTYEQYF.

This rearrangement joins TRBV10-3 to TRBJ2-6; the match to TRBD1 covers 7 bases. CDR3 length equals 14 residues. The J segment lost 0 bases and the V segment lost 9 bases, leaving 2 bases of the junction unmatched. Germline V gives CDR1 ENHRY, CDR2 SYGVKD. The CDR3: CAIGQDSGANVLTF. DNA for the CDR3: TGTGCCATAGGACAGGACTCTGGGGCCAACGTCCTGACTTTC.

The chain carries TRBV5-1 and TRBJ1-1; unclear D gene. This CDR3 is built from 14 residues. Trimming cost V 0 bases and J 1 base, with 7 bases left between them. From germline, CDR1 is SGHRS and CDR2 YFSETQ. CDR3 loop: CASSLVGANTEAFF. As DNA, the CDR3 is TGCGCCAGCAGCTTGGTGGGAGCGAACACTGAAGCTTTCTTT.

The V gene is TRBV30, the J gene TRBJ1-6, with TRBD1 as a possible D gene (5 bases). Germline V gene lookup returns CDR1 GTSNPN and CDR2 SVGIG (reference sequence). The CDR3 is 17 amino acids. The germline V and J ends were trimmed by 0 bases and 7 bases, with 19 bases remaining between them. CDR3 loop: CAWSVPGGGTGNSPLHF. CDR3 bases: TGTGCCTGGAGTGTACCGGGGGGAGGGACGGGGAATTCACCCCTCCACTTT.

The sample holds a few counts of this clone. The J gene is TRBJ2-3, the V gene TRBV7-2; 8 nucleotides match TRBD1. Losses at the gene ends were 5 bases for V and 3 bases for J; bases not matched to a gene: 7. The germline gives CDR1 SGHTA, CDR2 FQGNSA. The CDR3 totals 15 residues. The CDR3 region is CASSATGVGTDTQYF. CDR3 coding DNA: TGTGCCAGCAGCGCGACAGGGGTTGGGACAGATACGCAGTATTTT.

CDR3 nucleotide sequence: TGTGCCAGCGCCCTTCCGGGATGGGGGATCTATGGCTACACCTTC. This sequence encodes CASALPGWGIYGYTF. The chain has TRBV28 and TRBJ1-2; D might be TRBD1 (5 bases). This CDR3 spans 15 amino acids. The V end was cut by 8 bases, the J end by 4 bases, with 20 bases between. Germline values: CDR1 MDHEN, CDR2 SYDVKM.

J is TRBJ2-5 and V is TRBV29-1, with TRBD2 matching 11 bases. With V trimmed by 7 bases and J by 4 bases, 5 bases remained unmatched. This CDR3 has 13 residues. The V gene's germline CDR1 is SQVTM and CDR2 ANQGSEA. The CDR3 sequence: CSARLAGGETQYF. The CDR3 nucleotides are TGCAGCGCCCGTCTAGCGGGAGGAGAGACCCAGTACTTC.

This clone is a singleton in its sample. This chain uses TRBV11-3 with TRBJ2-7; 7 nucleotides align to TRBD2. V lost 0 bases to trimming and J lost 4 bases; unmatched junction nucleotides: 9. Germline values: CDR1 SGHNT, CDR2 YENEEA. The CDR3 covers 16 residues. This CDR3 is CASSLEGTAGLYEQYF. CDR3 nucleotide sequence: TGTGCCAGCAGCTTAGAAGGTACAGCGGGATTGTACGAGCAGTACTTC.

The chain is built from TRBV6-6 and TRBJ1-4; D possibly corresponds to TRBD1 (6 bases). The CDR3 loop spans 13 amino acids. Germline V gives CDR1 MNHNY, CDR2 SVGAGI (reference sequence). V dropped 7 bases and J dropped 7 bases, with 13 bases sitting between them. This CDR3 is CASNLRGGEKLFF. For the CDR3, the DNA is TGTGCCAGCAACTTAAGGGGGGGTGAAAAACTGTTTTTT.

The chain employs TRBV13 and TRBJ2-5, with D unclear. Germline CDR1 PRHDT, CDR2 FYEKMQ (reference sequence). The CDR3 consists of 11 residues. The V and J ends lost 5 bases and 4 bases respectively, with 5 bases between them. CDR3 protein: CASSMRETQYF. CDR3 nucleotide sequence: TGTGCCAGCAGCATGCGAGAGACCCAGTACTTC.

The chain joins TRBV4-3 to TRBJ1-4; D uncertain. Trimming removed 1 base at V and 5 bases at J, with 17 bases between. The length of the CDR3 is 17 residues. Germline CDR1 LGHNA, CDR2 YSLEER. The CDR3 DNA sequence: TGCGCCAGCAGCCAAGTATTAAGGGCAGCCGCGAATGAAAAACTGTTTTTT. Translated: CASSQVLRAAANEKLFF.

The chain carries TRBV27 and TRBJ1-4; D perhaps matches TRBD1 (5 bases). Looked up from germline, CDR1 is MNHEY and CDR2 is SMNVEV (reference sequence). V gave up 3 bases and J gave up 7 bases, with 9 bases separating them. The CDR3 has 13 residues. CDR3 DNA: TGTGCCAGCAGTTTCTCAGGGTTTGAAAAACTGTTTTTT. Translation gives CASSFSGFEKLFF.

Note on this clone: Different DNA sequences within this sample yield the same CDR3. This chain connects TRBV19 to TRBJ2-7; TRBD2 is a possible D gene (6 bases). The CDR3 is 12 residues long. The germline V gene encodes CDR1 LNHDA and CDR2 SQIVND (reference sequence). Trimming took off 3 bases at V and 4 bases at J, with 7 bases between the two ends. CDR3 residues: CASSMEGYEQYF. The CDR3 DNA follows: TGTGCCAGTAGTATGGAGGGGTACGAGCAGTACTTC.

V usage is TRBV10-2 and J usage is TRBJ1-4; a weak D match, TRBD1 (6 bases). Germline CDR1 WSHSY, CDR2 SAAADI. V dropped 5 bases and J dropped 5 bases, with 9 bases sitting between them. CDR3 length equals 13 residues. The CDR3 bases are TGCGCCAGCAGTTGGACAGCAAATGAAAAACTGTTTTTT. As protein: CASSWTANEKLFF.

The rearrangement uses TRBV11-2 and TRBJ1-4; D remains ambiguous. Per the germline V gene, CDR1 is SGHAT and CDR2 is FQNNGV. The CDR3 sequence is 15 residues long. Trimming left V 2 bases short and J 7 bases short, with 14 bases between. The CDR3 region is CASSLLSLGFEKLFF. CDR3 sequence (DNA): TGTGCCAGCAGCTTACTTTCCCTAGGGTTTGAAAAACTGTTTTTT.

The rearrangement links TRBV27 to TRBJ1-1; no definite D call. This CDR3 is built from 15 residues. Germline CDR1 reads MNHEY; CDR2 reads SMNVEV (reference sequence). The V gene lost 7 bases and the J gene lost 1 base, with 16 bases spanning the gap. This CDR3 reads CASTPTSTANTEAFF. CDR3 DNA sequence: TGTGCCAGCACTCCAACGTCCACAGCGAACACTGAAGCTTTCTTT.

This clone appeared once. The chain carries TRBV18 and TRBJ2-3; 13 bases align to TRBD2. Unmatched junction bases numbered 4, after V lost 3 bases and J lost 1 base. Germline V lookup: CDR1 KGHSH, CDR2 LQKENI. The CDR3 runs 17 residues. The CDR3 loop reads CASSPRTSGRGTDTQYF. The CDR3 DNA follows: TGTGCCAGCTCACCGCGAACTAGCGGGAGGGGCACAGATACGCAGTATTTT.

The gene calls are TRBV25-1 and TRBJ1-2; TRBD1 is a possible D gene (5 bases). Germline lookup yields CDR1 MGHDK and CDR2 SYGVNS. CDR3 length: 13 residues. The V end lost 5 bases, the J end lost 6 bases, and 13 bases lay between the germline ends. The CDR3: CASSKSPGHGYTF. For the CDR3, the DNA is TGTGCCAGCAGTAAGTCACCGGGACATGGCTACACCTTC.

This sequence joins TRBV19 and TRBJ2-7; D remains ambiguous. The germline V gene has CDR1 LNHDA and CDR2 SQIVND (reference sequence). The CDR3 sequence is 12 residues long. The V gene lost 6 bases and the J gene lost 0 bases, with 6 bases spanning the gap. CDR3 in amino acids: CASRIYSYEQYF. In nucleotides, the CDR3 is TGTGCCAGTAGGATCTACTCCTACGAGCAGTACTTC. The variable domain in full, completed from reference TRBV19 and TRBJ2-7, reads DGGITQSPKYLFRKEGQNVTLSCEQNLNHDAMYWYRQDPGQGLRLIYYSQIVNDFQKGDIAEGYSVSREKKESFPLTVTSAQKNPTAFYLCASRIYSYEQYFGPGTRLTVT.

This chain connects TRBV28 to TRBJ1-5, with TRBD1 matching over 9 bases. The CDR3 covers 14 residues. From germline, CDR1 is MDHEN and CDR2 SYDVKM. V gave up 5 bases and J gave up 6 bases; unmatched junction bases: 5. This CDR3 reads CASSQTGGIQPQHF. The CDR3 DNA is TGTGCCAGCAGTCAAACAGGGGGCATTCAGCCCCAGCATTTT.

The chain recombines TRBV29-1 with TRBJ2-5; perhaps D is TRBD1 or TRBD2 (5 bases each). The CDR3 is 12 amino acids. With 4 bases removed from V and 2 bases from J, the gap between germline ends came to 8 bases. Germline CDR1 is SQVTM and CDR2 is ANQGSEA. CDR3 amino acids: CSVAWGQETQYF. In DNA form, the CDR3 reads TGCAGCGTTGCATGGGGGCAAGAGACCCAGTACTTC.